The rows below give T cell receptor beta chains drawn from one sample of a study of chemoradiotherapy in HPV16-positive cancers. TCRdb's copy holds only in-frame clones and misses some; the assay was immunoSEQ multiplex PCR. This sample carries around 62,000 clones, 88% of them seen once, and the ten largest clones take 4% to 4.5%. The starting material was blood, obtained from a patient who underwent chemoradiotherapy. These receptors came from a human donor with HPV-associated anogenital cancer. CDR3s include the opening cysteine and the closing phenylalanine or tryptophan. Each record gives: J gene, clone size, D gene, V gene, CDR3 DNA, CDR3 protein. A D gene is named only where the DNA matches it firmly. Size is omitted from some rows. Given values are once, few, many or a class for expanded clones.

j_gene: TRBJ2-3; abundance: .; d_gene: .; v_gene: TRBV15; CDR3nt: TGTGCCACCCGGAGTGATCCTTATCAGGCAGATACGCAGTATTTT; CDR3aa: CATRSDPYQADTQYF
j_gene: TRBJ2-2; abundance: .; d_gene: TRBD2; v_gene: TRBV4-2; CDR3nt: TGTGCCAGCAGCCAAGGATTAGCGGGAGGGCCCGGGGAGCTGTTTTTT; CDR3aa: CASSQGLAGGPGELFF
j_gene: TRBJ2-4; abundance: once; d_gene: TRBD1; v_gene: TRBV6-1; CDR3nt: TGTGCCAGCAGTGACGGAACAGGGGCATTGATTGGGGAAAACATTCAGTACTTC; CDR3aa: CASSDGTGALIGENIQYF
j_gene: TRBJ2-5; abundance: .; d_gene: .; v_gene: TRBV19; CDR3nt: TGTGCCAGTAGTATTGGGGGACACCGGGAAGAGACCCAGTACTTC; CDR3aa: CASSIGGHREETQYF
j_gene: TRBJ2-3; abundance: .; d_gene: TRBD2; v_gene: TRBV7-2; CDR3nt: TGTGCCAGCAGCTTAGTAGCGGGTGGCACAGATACGCAGTATTTT; CDR3aa: CASSLVAGGTDTQYF
j_gene: TRBJ2-2; abundance: .; d_gene: .; v_gene: TRBV7-2; CDR3nt: TGTGCCAGCAGCTTAACCCAAGTGAACACCGGGGAGCTGTTTTTT; CDR3aa: CASSLTQVNTGELFF
j_gene: TRBJ1-3; abundance: .; d_gene: .; v_gene: TRBV30; CDR3nt: TGTGCCTGGACCTTTGGGGGCTTTCACTCTGGAAACACCATATATTTT; CDR3aa: CAWTFGGFHSGNTIYF
j_gene: TRBJ1-2; abundance: .; d_gene: .; v_gene: TRBV28; CDR3nt: TGTGCCAGCTCTGACAGGACCTATGGCTACACCTTC; CDR3aa: CASSDRTYGYTF
j_gene: TRBJ1-1; abundance: .; d_gene: .; v_gene: TRBV5-1; CDR3nt: TGCGCCAGCTCGGAGGGGGGGATGAACACTGAAGCTTTCTTT; CDR3aa: CASSEGGMNTEAFF
j_gene: TRBJ2-1; abundance: .; d_gene: .; v_gene: TRBV2; CDR3nt: TGTGCCAGCAGTGCAGGGCCTAGCTCCTACAATGAGCAGTTCTTC; CDR3aa: CASSAGPSSYNEQFF
j_gene: TRBJ1-2; abundance: .; d_gene: .; v_gene: TRBV5-4; CDR3nt: TGTGCCAGCAGCTTGCATGTATCAGCTAACCTTAACTATGGCTACACCTTC; CDR3aa: CASSLHVSANLNYGYTF
j_gene: TRBJ2-7; abundance: once; d_gene: .; v_gene: TRBV4-1; CDR3nt: TGCGCCAGCAGCCAAGTCATGGGGGGCGAGCAGTACTTC; CDR3aa: CASSQVMGGEQYF
j_gene: TRBJ1-1; abundance: few; d_gene: .; v_gene: TRBV20-1; CDR3nt: TGCAGTGCTTCGGTATTGGAGGCTTTCTTT; CDR3aa: CSASVLEAFF
j_gene: TRBJ2-7; abundance: .; d_gene: .; v_gene: TRBV5-4; CDR3nt: TGTGCCAGCAGCTGGCCTATAGGAGACGAGCAGTACTTC; CDR3aa: CASSWPIGDEQYF
j_gene: TRBJ1-5; abundance: .; d_gene: .; v_gene: TRBV18; CDR3nt: TGTGCCAGCTCACTTACGACGGGGACGGGCAATCAGCCCCAGCATTTT; CDR3aa: CASSLTTGTGNQPQHF
j_gene: TRBJ2-3; abundance: .; d_gene: .; v_gene: TRBV10-2; CDR3nt: TGCGCCAGCAGCCCCAGAGGTTATAGCGGTACAGATACGCAGTATTTT; CDR3aa: CASSPRGYSGTDTQYF
j_gene: TRBJ2-7; abundance: .; d_gene: .; v_gene: TRBV28; CDR3nt: TGTGCCAGCACCCCGGGGGAGCCCCTCGAGCAGTACTTC; CDR3aa: CASTPGEPLEQYF
j_gene: TRBJ1-6; abundance: .; d_gene: .; v_gene: TRBV30; CDR3nt: TGTGCCTGCGGGACATTGAGCTCCTATAATTCACCCCTCCACTTT; CDR3aa: CACGTLSSYNSPLHF
j_gene: TRBJ2-7; abundance: .; d_gene: .; v_gene: TRBV19; CDR3nt: TGTGCCAGTAGTATAGGACAGGCCCCCTACGAGCAGTACTTC; CDR3aa: CASSIGQAPYEQYF
j_gene: TRBJ1-1; abundance: .; d_gene: .; v_gene: TRBV10-2; CDR3nt: TGCGCCAGCAGTGAGAGGATAGACGCTGAAGCTTTCTTT; CDR3aa: CASSERIDAEAFF
j_gene: TRBJ2-2; abundance: .; d_gene: .; v_gene: TRBV9; CDR3nt: TGTGCCAGCAGCTCCGGGACAATCAGCGGGGAGCTGTTTTTT; CDR3aa: CASSSGTISGELFF
j_gene: TRBJ1-2; abundance: few; d_gene: .; v_gene: TRBV5-6; CDR3nt: TGTGCCAGCAGCTTGGATGAGGTTAACTATGGCTACACCTTC; CDR3aa: CASSLDEVNYGYTF
j_gene: TRBJ1-2; abundance: once; d_gene: .; v_gene: TRBV19; CDR3nt: TGTGCCAGTAGTATCCTGGGGCCACGATCTAACTATGGCTACACCTTC; CDR3aa: CASSILGPRSNYGYTF
j_gene: TRBJ1-3; abundance: once; d_gene: .; v_gene: TRBV7-7; CDR3nt: TGTGCTAGCAGCGCCGGGTCCTCATCGGGAAACACCATATATTTT; CDR3aa: CASSAGSSSGNTIYF
j_gene: TRBJ1-2; abundance: .; d_gene: TRBD1; v_gene: TRBV28; CDR3nt: TGTGCCAGCAGTCCCCCCCTAGGACAGGGGGCCTATGGCTACACCTTC; CDR3aa: CASSPPLGQGAYGYTF